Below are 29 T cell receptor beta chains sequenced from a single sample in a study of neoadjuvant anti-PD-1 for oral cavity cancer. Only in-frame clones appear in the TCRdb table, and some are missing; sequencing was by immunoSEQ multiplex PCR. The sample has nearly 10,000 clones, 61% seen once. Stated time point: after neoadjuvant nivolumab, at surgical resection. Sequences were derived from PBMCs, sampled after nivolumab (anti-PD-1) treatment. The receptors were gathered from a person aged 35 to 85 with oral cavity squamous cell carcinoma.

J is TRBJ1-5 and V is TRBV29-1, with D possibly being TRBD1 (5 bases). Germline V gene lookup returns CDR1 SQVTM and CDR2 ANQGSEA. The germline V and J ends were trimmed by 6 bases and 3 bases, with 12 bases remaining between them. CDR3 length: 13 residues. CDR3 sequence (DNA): TGCAGCGTGGGGGACCGGACCAATCAGCCCCAGCATTTT. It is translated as CSVGDRTNQPQHF.

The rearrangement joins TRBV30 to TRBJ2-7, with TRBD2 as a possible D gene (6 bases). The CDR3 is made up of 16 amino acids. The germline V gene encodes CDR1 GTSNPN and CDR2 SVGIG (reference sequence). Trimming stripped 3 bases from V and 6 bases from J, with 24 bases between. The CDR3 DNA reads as TGTGCCTGGAGCGCGGTTCAGGGACTCACTCTAACCGAGCAGTACTTC. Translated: CAWSAVQGLTLTEQYF.

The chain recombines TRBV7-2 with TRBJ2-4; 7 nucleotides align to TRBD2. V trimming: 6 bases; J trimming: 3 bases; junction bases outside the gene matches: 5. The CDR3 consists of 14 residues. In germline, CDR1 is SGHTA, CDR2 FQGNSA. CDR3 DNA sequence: TGTGCCAGCAGGGCTGGGGGGGACAAAAACATTCAGTACTTC. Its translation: CASRAGGDKNIQYF.

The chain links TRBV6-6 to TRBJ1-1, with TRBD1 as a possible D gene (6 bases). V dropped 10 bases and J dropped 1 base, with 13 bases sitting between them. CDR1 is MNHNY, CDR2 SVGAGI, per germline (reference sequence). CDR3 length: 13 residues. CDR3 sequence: CATAVGQNTEAFF. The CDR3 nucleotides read TGTGCCACTGCAGTGGGACAGAACACTGAAGCTTTCTTT.

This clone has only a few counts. As DNA, the CDR3 is TGTGCCAGCAGTGAAGCGGGGGTTGGGAATCAGCCCCAGCATTTT. Translation gives CASSEAGVGNQPQHF. The chain combines TRBV2 with TRBJ1-5, with TRBD1 as a possible D gene (5 bases). Germline lookup yields CDR1 SNHLY and CDR2 FYNNEI. The V end was cut by 0 bases, the J end by 4 bases, with 10 bases between. The CDR3 totals 15 residues.

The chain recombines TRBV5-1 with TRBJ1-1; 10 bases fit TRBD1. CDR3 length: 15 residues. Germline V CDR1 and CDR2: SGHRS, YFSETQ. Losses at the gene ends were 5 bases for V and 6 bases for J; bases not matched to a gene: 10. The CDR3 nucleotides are TGCGCCAGCAGAGAGTCAGGACAGGGGGTCCCTGAAGCTTTCTTT. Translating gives CASRESGQGVPEAFF.

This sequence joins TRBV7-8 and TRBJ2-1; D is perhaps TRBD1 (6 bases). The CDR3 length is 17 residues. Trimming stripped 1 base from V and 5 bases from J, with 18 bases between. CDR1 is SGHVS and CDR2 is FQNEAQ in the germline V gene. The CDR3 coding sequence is TGTGCCAGCAGCTTAGTCTGGCTGGACAGACTCCACAATGAGCAGTTCTTC. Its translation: CASSLVWLDRLHNEQFF.

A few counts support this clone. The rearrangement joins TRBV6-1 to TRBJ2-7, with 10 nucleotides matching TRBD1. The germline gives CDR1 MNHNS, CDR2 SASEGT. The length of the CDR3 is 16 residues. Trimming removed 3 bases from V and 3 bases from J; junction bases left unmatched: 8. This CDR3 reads CASSDPLGDRGYEQYF. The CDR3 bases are TGTGCCAGCAGTGATCCCCTCGGGGACAGGGGCTACGAGCAGTACTTC.

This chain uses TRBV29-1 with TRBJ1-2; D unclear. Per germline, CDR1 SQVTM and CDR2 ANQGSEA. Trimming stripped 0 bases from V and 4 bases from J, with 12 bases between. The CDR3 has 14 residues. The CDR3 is CSVEDPDRVYGYTF. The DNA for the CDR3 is TGCAGCGTTGAAGATCCGGACCGAGTCTATGGCTACACCTTC.

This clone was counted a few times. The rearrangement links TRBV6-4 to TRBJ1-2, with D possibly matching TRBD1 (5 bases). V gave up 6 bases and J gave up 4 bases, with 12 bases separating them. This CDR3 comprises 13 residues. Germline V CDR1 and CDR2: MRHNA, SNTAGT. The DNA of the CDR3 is TGTGCCAGCAGGAGGGACGGATCCTATGGCTACACCTTC. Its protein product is CASRRDGSYGYTF.

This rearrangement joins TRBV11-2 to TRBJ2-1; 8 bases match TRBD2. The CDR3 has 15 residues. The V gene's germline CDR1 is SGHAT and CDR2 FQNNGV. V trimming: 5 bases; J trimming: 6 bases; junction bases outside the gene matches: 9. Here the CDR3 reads CASSPRGRSGNEQFF. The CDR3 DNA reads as TGTGCCAGCAGCCCACGCGGGAGGTCGGGCAATGAGCAGTTCTTC. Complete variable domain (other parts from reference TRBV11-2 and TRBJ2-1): EAGVAQSPRYKIIEKRQSVAFWCNPISGHATLYWYQQILGQGPKLLIQFQNNGVVDDSQLPKDRFSAERLKGVDSTLKIQPAKLEDSAVYLCASSPRGRSGNEQFFGPGTRLTVL.

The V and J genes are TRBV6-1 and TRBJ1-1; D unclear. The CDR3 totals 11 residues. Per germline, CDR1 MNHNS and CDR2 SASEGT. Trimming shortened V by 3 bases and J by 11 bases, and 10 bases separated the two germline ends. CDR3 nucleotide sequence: TGTGCCAGCAGTGATTATCGAAGGGCTTTCTTT. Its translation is CASSDYRRAFF.

In DNA form, the CDR3 reads TGCGCCAGCACCAAGCCGGGACAGGGGGAGACCCAGTACTTC. Protein sequence: CASTKPGQGETQYF. The V gene is TRBV10-2, the J gene TRBJ2-5; 10 positions agree with TRBD1. Trimming cost V 7 bases and J 5 bases; bases outside gene matches: 7. This CDR3 is 14 amino acids long. Per germline, CDR1 WSHSY and CDR2 SAAADI.

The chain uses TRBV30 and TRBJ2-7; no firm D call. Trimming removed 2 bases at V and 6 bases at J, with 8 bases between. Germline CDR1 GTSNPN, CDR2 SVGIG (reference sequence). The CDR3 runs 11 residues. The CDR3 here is CAWSFSVEQYF. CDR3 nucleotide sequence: TGTGCCTGGAGTTTTTCAGTCGAGCAGTACTTC.

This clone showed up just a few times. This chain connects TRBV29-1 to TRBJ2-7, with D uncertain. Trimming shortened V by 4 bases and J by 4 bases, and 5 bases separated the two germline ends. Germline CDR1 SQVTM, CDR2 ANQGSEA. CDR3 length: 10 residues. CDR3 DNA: TGCAGCGTTGCGGAGTACGAGCAGTACTTC. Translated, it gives CSVAEYEQYF.

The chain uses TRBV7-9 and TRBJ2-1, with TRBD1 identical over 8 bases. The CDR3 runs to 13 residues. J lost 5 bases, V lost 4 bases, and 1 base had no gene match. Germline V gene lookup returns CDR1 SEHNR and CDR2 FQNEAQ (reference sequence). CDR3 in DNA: TGTGCCAGCAGCTGGGACAGGAACAATGAGCAGTTCTTC. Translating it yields CASSWDRNNEQFF. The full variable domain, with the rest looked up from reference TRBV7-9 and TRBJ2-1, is DTGVSQNPRHKITKRGQNVTFRCDPISEHNRLYWYRQTLGQGPEFLTYFQNEAQLEKSRLLSDRFSAERPKGSFSTLEIQRTEQGDSAMYLCASSWDRNNEQFFGPGTRLTVL.

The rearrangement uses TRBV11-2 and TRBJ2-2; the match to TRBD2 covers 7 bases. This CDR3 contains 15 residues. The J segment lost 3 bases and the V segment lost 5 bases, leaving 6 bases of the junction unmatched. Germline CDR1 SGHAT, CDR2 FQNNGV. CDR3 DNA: TGTGCCAGCAGCAACGGGGGGAGTCACACCGGGGAGCTGTTTTTT. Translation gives CASSNGGSHTGELFF.

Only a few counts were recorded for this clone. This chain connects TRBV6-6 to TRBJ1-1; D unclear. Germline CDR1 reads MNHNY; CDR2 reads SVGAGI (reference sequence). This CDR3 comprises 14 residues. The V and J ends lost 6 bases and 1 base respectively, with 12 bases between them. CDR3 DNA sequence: TGTGCCAGCAGCCCCCGAGCGGCGAACACTGAAGCTTTCTTT. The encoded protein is CASSPRAANTEAFF.

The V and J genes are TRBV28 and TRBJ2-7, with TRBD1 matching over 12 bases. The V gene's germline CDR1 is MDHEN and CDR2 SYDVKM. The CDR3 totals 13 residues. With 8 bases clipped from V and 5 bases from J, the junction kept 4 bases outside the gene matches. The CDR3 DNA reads TGTGCCAGCGGGGGACAGGGGGCCCACGAGCAGTACTTC. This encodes CASGGQGAHEQYF.

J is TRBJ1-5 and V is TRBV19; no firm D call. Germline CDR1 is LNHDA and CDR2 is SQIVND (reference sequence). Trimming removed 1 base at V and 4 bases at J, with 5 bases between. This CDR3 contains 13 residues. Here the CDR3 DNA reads TGTGCCAGTAGTATAGGAGTTAATCAGCCCCAGCATTTT. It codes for CASSIGVNQPQHF.

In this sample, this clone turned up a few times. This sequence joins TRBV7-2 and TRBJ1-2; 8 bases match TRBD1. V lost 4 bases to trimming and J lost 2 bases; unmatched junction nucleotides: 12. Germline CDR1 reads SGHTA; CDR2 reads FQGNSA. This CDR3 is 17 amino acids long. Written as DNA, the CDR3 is TGTGCCAGCAGCTCACGGACAGGGAGCGGATCCAACTATGGCTACACCTTC. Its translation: CASSSRTGSGSNYGYTF.

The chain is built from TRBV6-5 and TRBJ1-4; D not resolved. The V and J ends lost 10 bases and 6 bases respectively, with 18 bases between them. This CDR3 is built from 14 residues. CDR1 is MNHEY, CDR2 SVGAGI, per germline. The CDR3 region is CATKGGFADEKLFF. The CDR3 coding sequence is TGTGCCACCAAAGGTGGTTTCGCGGATGAAAAACTGTTTTTT.

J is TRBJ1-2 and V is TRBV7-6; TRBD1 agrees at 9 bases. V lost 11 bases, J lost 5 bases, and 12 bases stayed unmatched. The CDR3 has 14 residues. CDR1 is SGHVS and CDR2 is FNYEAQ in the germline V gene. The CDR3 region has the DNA TGTGCCTCCGGGTGGGGACAGGGAGAATATGGCTACACCTTC. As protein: CASGWGQGEYGYTF.

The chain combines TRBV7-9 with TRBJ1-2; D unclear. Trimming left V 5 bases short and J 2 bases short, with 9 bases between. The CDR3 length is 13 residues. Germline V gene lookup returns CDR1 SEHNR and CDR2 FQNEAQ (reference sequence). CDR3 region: CASSPGLNYGYTF. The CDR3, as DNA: TGTGCCAGCAGCCCGGGCCTCAACTATGGCTACACCTTC.

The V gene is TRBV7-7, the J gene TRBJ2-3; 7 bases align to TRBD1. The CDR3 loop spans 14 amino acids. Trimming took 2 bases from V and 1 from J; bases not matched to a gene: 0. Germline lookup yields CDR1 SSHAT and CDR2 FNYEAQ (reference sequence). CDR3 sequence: CASSLTGGTDTQYF. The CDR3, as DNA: TGTGCCAGCAGCTTAACAGGGGGCACAGATACGCAGTATTTT.

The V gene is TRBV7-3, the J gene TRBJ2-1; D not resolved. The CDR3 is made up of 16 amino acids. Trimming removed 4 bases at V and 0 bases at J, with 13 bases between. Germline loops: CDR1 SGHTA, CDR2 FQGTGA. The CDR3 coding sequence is TGTGCCAGCAGCTCTTTAGCAACCTACTCCTACAATGAGCAGTTCTTC. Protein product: CASSSLATYSYNEQFF.

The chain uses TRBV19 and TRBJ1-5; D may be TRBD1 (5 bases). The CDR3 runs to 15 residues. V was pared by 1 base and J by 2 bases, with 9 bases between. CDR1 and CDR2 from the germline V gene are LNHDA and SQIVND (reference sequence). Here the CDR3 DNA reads TGTGCCAGTAGTATAGGCCCAGGGCGCAATCAGCCCCAGCATTTT. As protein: CASSIGPGRNQPQHF.

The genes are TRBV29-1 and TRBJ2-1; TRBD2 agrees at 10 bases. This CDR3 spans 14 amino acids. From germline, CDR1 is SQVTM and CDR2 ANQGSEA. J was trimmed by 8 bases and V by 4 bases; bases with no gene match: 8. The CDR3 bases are TGCAGCGTTGGAATAGCGGGGGGCACGGATGAGCAGTTCTTC. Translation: CSVGIAGGTDEQFF.

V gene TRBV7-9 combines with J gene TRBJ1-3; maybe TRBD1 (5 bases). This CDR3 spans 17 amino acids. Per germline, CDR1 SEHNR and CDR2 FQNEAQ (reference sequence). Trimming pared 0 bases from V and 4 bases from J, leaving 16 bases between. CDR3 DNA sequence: TGTGCCAGCAGCTTAGCGGGGACCCGCGCGTCCGGAAACACCATATATTTT. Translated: CASSLAGTRASGNTIYF.